This TCR beta chain was captured by sequencing in a study of breast tumors, draining lymph nodes, adjacent tissues (dated by TCRdb to the mid-2010s). General notes on the study: TCR beta repertoires were compared across tumor, adjacent nontumor tissue and axillary lymph nodes obtained from breast cancer patients. In human breast cancer, the study set out to evaluate how tumor, surrounding tissue and draining lymph node repertoires relate to one another and whether T cells may move between these sites.

The axillary draining lymph nodes of breast cancer patients were the source of the lymph node samples. Points on this clonotype: This receptor's antigen is unknown. Qualities for individual bases were not recorded, and no much larger clone is one base off.

The sequencer listed for this sample is Illumina HiSeq 2000. Multiplex PCR amplification was used to build the TCR beta chain libraries. High-throughput sequencing was used to analyze the amplified TCR beta chain products. TCRdb trimmed public reads at Q25 via fastp, called clones via MiXCR and kept in-frame beta chains. Merged by CDR3 protein, the rows form single entries marked with the most common genes and DNA. The sample records fewer than 150,000 distinct CDR3 sequences, 21% of which are singletons. About 2.2% of the sample rests with the top ten. Overall study results and their limits: Tumor and nontumor tissue repertoires were found to be significantly more similar in luminal-like than in basal-like breast cancer. The data were considered consistent with the idea that most tumor T cells come from the lymph node and then expand in tumor tissue. Tumor T-cell repertoires showed less diversity than lymph node repertoires and more diversity than nontumor tissue repertoires, and tumor T-cell repertoires showed preferential V and J gene usage. The conclusion that tumor T cells originate in lymph nodes was presented as consistent with a hypothesis rather than as directly demonstrated.

Trimming leaves V shorter by 5 bases and J shorter by 4 bases, with the junction holding 7 bases beyond the gene matches. CDR1 and CDR2, looked up from the germline V gene, are MDHEN and SYDVKM. From cysteine to phenylalanine, the CDR3 is 16 amino acids long. Only the CDR3 DNA stays, 48 bases, in frame from base 1. The origin of this receptor is a female donor with breast cancer. Some clones in this sample may be carry-over from other donors' samples. The source material was axillary lymph node tissue. The chain employs TRBV28 and TRBJ2-2; TRBD1 matches 10 bases in the middle. The CDR3 protein sequence reads: CASSVLGQGSTGELFF. In nucleotide form, the sequence is TGTGCCAGCAGTGTTTTGGGACAGGGGAGCACCGGGGAGCTGTTTTTT.